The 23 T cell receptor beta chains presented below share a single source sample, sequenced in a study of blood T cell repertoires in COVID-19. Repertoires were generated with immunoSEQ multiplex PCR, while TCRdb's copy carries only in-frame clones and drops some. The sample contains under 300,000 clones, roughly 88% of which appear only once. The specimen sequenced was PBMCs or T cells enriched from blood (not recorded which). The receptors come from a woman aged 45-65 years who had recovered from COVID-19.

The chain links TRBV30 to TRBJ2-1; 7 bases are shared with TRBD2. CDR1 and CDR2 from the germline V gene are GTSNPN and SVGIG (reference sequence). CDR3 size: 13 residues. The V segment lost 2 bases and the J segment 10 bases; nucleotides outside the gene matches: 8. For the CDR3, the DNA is TGTGCCTGGAGTTTAGCGGGTTTTTCAGAGCAGTTCTTC. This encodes CAWSLAGFSEQFF. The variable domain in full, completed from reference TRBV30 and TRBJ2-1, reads SQTIHQWPATLVQPVGSPLSLECTVEGTSNPNLYWYRQAAGRGLQLLFYSVGIGQISSEVPQNLSASRPQDRQFILSSKKLLLSDSGFYLCAWSLAGFSEQFFGPGTRLTVL.

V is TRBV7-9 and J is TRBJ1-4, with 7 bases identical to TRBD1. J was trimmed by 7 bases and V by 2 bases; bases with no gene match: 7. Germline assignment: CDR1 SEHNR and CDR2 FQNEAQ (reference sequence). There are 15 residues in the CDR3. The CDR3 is CASSLTSGGREKLFF. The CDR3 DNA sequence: TGTGCCAGCAGCTTAACGTCAGGGGGGCGTGAAAAACTGTTTTTT.

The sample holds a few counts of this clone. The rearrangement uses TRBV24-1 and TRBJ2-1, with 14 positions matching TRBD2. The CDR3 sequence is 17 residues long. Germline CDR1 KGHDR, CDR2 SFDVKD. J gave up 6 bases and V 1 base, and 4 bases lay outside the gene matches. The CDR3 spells CATSDFKTSGRANEQFF. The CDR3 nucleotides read TGTGCCACCAGTGATTTTAAGACTAGCGGGAGGGCCAATGAGCAGTTCTTC.

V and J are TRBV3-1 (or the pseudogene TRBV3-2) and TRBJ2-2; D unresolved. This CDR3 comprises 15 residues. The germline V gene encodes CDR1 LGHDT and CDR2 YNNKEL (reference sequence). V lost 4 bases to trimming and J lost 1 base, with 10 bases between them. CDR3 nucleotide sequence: TGTGCCAGCAGCCGGGCAGAGCTGAACACCGGGGAGCTGTTTTTT. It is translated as CASSRAELNTGELFF.

The CDR3 DNA reads TGTGCCGGCGGACAGGTCCGCGAGCAGTACTTC. Translation: CAGGQVREQYF. This chain uses TRBV2 with TRBJ2-7, with 7 bases aligning to TRBD1. Germline loops: CDR1 SNHLY, CDR2 FYNNEI. This CDR3 comprises 11 residues. V gave up 11 bases and J gave up 6 bases; unmatched junction bases: 7.

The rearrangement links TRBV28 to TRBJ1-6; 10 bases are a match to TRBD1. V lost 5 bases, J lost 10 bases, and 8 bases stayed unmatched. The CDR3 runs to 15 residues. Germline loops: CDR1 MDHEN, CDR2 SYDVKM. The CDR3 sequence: CASSPGGDRGSPLHF. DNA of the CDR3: TGTGCCAGCAGTCCCGGCGGGGACAGGGGCTCACCCCTCCACTTT.

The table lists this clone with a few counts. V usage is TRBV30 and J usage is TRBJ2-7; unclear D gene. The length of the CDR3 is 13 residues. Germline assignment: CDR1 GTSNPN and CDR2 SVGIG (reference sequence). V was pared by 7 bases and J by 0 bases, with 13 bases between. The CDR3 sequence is CASEQKLSYEQYF. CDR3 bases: TGTGCCTCCGAGCAAAAGCTCTCCTACGAGCAGTACTTC. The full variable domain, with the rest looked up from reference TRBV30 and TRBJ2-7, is SQTIHQWPATLVQPVGSPLSLECTVEGTSNPNLYWYRQAAGRGLQLLFYSVGIGQISSEVPQNLSASRPQDRQFILSSKKLLLSDSGFYLCASEQKLSYEQYFGPGTRLTVT.

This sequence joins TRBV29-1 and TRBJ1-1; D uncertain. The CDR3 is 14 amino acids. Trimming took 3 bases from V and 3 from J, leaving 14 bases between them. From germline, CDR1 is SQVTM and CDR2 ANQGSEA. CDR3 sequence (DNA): TGCAGCGTTGAGACCGCCGAGGGCGACACTGAAGCTTTCTTT. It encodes CSVETAEGDTEAFF.

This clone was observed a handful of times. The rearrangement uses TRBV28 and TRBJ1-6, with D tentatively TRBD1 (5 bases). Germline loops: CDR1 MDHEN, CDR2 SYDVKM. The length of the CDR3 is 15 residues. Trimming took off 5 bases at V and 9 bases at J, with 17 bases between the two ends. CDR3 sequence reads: CASSPQQEGSSPLHF. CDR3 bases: TGTGCCAGCAGTCCCCAACAGGAGGGGTCTTCACCCCTCCACTTT.

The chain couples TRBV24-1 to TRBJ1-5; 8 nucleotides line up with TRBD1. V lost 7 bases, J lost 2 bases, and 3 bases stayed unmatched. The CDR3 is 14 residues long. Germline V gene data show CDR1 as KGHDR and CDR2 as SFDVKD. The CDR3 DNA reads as TGTGCCACCAGAAGGGGACAGGGCAATCAGCCCCAGCATTTT. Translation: CATRRGQGNQPQHF.

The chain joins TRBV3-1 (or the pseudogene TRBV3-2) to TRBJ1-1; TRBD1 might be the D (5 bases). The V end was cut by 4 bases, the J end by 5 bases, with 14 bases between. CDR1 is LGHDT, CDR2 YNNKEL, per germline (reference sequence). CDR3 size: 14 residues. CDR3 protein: CASSPSSGGTEAFF. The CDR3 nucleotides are TGTGCCAGCAGCCCGTCCTCCGGGGGGACTGAAGCTTTCTTT.

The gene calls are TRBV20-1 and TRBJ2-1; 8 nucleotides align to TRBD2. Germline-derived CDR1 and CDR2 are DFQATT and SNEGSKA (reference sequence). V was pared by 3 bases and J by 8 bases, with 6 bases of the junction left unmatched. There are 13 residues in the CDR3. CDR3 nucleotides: TGCAGTGCTAGTGCCAGCGGGAGTTATGAGCAGTTCTTC. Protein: CSASASGSYEQFF.

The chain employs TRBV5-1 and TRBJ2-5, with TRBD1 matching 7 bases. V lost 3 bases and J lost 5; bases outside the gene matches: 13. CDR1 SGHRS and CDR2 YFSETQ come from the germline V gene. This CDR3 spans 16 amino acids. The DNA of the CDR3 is TGCGCCAGCAGCTCTACAACAGGGGTAAGGGTGGAGACCCAGTACTTC. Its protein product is CASSSTTGVRVETQYF.

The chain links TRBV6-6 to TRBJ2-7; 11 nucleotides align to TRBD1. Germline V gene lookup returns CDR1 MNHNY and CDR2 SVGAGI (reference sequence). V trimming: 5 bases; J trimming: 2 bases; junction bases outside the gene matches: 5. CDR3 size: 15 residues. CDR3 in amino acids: CASSAPGQGAYEQYF. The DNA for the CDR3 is TGTGCCAGCAGTGCACCGGGACAGGGGGCCTACGAGCAGTACTTC.

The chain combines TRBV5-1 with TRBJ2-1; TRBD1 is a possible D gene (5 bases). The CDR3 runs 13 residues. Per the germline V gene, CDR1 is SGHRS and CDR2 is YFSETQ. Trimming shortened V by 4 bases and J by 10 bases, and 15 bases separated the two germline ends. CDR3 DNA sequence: TGCGCCAGCAGCGTGTCCCAGGGATGGGAGCAGTTCTTC. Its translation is CASSVSQGWEQFF.

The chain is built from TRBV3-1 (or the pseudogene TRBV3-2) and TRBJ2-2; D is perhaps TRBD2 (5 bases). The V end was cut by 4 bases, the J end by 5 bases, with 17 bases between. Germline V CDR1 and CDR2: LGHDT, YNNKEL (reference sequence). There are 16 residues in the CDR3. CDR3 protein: CASSLPGVPGTGELFF. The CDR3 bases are TGTGCCAGCAGCCTACCCGGTGTCCCGGGGACCGGGGAGCTGTTTTTT.

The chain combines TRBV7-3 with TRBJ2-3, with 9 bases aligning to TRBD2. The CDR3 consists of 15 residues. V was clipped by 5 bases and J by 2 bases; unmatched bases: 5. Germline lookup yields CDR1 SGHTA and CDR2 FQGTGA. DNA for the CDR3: TGTGCCAGCAGCCCAGTAGCGGGAGCCACAGATACGCAGTATTTT. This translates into CASSPVAGATDTQYF.

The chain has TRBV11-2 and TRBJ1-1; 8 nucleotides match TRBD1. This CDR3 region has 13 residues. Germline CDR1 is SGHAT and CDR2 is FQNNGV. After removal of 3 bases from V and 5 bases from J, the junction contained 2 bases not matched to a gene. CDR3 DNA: TGTGCCAGCAGCTTCGGACAGGGAACTGAAGCTTTCTTT. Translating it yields CASSFGQGTEAFF. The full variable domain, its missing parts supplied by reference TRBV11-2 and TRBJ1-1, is EAGVAQSPRYKIIEKRQSVAFWCNPISGHATLYWYQQILGQGPKLLIQFQNNGVVDDSQLPKDRFSAERLKGVDSTLKIQPAKLEDSAVYLCASSFGQGTEAFFGQGTRLTVV.

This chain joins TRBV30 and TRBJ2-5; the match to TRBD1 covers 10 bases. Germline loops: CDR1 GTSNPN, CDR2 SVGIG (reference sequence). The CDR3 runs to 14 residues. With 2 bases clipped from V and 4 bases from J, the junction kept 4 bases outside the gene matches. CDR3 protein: CAWSPTGGRETQYF. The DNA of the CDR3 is TGTGCCTGGAGTCCGACAGGGGGCAGAGAGACCCAGTACTTC.

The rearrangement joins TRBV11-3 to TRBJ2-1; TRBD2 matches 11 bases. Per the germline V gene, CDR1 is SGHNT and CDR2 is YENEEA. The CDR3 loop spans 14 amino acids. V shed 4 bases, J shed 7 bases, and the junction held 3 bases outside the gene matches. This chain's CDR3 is CASSSGTSGNEQFF. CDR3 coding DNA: TGTGCCAGCAGCTCTGGGACTAGCGGAAATGAGCAGTTCTTC.

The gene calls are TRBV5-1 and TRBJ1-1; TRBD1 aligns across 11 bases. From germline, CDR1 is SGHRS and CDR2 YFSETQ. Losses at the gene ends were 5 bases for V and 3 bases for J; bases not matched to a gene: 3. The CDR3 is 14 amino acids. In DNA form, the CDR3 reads TGCGCCAGCAGTCGGGACAGGGGGGACACTGAAGCTTTCTTT. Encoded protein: CASSRDRGDTEAFF.

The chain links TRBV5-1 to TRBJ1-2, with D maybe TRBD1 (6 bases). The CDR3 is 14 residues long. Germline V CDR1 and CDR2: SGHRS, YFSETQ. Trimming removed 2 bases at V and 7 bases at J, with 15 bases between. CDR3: CASSLGLGAPGYTF. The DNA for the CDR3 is TGCGCCAGCAGCTTAGGTTTGGGGGCCCCTGGCTACACCTTC.

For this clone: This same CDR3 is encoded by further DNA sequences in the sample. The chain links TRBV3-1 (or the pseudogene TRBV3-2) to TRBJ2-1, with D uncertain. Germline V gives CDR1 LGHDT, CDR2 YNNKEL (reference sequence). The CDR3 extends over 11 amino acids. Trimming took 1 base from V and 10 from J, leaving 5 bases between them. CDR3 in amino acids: CASSQVSEQFF. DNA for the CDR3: TGTGCCAGCAGCCAAGTTTCGGAGCAGTTCTTC.